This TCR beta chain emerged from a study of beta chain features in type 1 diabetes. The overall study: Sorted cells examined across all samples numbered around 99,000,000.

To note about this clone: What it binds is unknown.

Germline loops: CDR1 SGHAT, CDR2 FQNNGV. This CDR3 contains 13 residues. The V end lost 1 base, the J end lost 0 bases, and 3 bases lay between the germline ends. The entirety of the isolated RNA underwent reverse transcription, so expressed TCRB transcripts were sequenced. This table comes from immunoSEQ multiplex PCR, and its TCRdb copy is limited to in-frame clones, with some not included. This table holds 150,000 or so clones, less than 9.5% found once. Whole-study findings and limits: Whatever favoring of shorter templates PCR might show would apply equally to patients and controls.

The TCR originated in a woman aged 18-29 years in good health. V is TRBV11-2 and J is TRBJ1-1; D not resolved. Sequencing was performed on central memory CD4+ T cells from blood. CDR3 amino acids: CASSLGVNTEAFF. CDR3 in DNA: TGTGCCAGCAGCTTAGGAGTGAACACTGAAGCTTTCTTT.